This T cell receptor beta chain emerged from a study of T cell changes during pregnancy in multiple sclerosis. Germline lookup yields CDR1 SGHNT and CDR2 YYREEE (reference sequence). The CDR3 sequence is 14 residues long. V gave up 4 bases and J gave up 7 bases; unmatched junction bases: 9. Repertoires were generated with immunoSEQ multiplex PCR, while TCRdb's copy carries only in-frame clones and drops some. The repertoire holds 40,000 to 55,000 clones, with more than 80% as singletons. The receptor was isolated from a female donor with multiple sclerosis, enrolled in a pregnancy study. V is TRBV5-4 and J is TRBJ1-2; 8 nucleotides align to TRBD1. The sample here was CD4+ T cells from peripheral blood mononuclear cells, taken before pregnancy. In nucleotides, the CDR3 is TGTGCCAGCAGCCACCCGGACAGGGTGGGTGGCTACACCTTC. Amino acid sequence: CASSHPDRVGGYTF. The whole variable domain, filled in from reference TRBV5-4 and TRBJ1-2, reads ETGVTQSPTHLIKTRGQQVTLRCSSQSGHNTVSWYQQALGQGPQFIFQYYREEENGRGNFPPRFSGLQFPNYSSELNVNALELDDSALYLCASSHPDRVGGYTFGSGTRLTVV.